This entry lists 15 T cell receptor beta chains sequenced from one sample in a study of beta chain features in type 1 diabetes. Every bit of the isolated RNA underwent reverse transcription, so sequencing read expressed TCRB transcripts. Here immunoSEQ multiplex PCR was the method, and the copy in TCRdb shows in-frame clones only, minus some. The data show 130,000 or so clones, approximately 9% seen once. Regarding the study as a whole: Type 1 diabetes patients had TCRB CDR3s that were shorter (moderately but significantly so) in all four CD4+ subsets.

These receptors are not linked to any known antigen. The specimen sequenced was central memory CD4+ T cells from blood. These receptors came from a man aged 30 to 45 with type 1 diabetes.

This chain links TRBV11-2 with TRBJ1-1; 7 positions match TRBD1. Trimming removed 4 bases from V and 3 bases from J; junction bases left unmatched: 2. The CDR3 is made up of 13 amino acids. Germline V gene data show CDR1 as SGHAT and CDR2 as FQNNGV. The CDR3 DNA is TGTGCCAGCAGCTCCGACAGGGACACTGAAGCTTTCTTT. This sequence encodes CASSSDRDTEAFF.

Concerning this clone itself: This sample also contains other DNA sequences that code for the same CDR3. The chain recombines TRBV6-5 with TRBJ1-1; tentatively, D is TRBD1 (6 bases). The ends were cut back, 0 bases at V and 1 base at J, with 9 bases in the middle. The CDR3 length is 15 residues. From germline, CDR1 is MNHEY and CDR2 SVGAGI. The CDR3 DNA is TGTGCCAGCAGTTACTCCAGGGGTTCGAACACTGAAGCTTTCTTT. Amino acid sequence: CASSYSRGSNTEAFF.

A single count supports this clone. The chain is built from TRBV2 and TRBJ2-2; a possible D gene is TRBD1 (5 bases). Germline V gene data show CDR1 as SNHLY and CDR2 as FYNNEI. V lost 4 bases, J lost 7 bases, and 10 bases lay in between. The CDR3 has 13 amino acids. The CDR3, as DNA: TGTGCCAGCAGTGGTTCAGGGCACGGGGAGCTGTTTTTT. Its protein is CASSGSGHGELFF.

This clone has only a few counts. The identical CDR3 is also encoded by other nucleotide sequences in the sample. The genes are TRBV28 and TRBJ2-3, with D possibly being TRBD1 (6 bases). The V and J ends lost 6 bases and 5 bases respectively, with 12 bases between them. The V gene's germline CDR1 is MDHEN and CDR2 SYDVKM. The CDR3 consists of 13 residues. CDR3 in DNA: TGTGCCAGCAGCCATGGACAGCGAGATACGCAGTATTTT. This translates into CASSHGQRDTQYF. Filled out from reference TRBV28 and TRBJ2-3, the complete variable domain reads DVKVTQSSRYLVKRTGEKVFLECVQDMDHENMFWYRQDPGLGLRLIYFSYDVKMKEKGDIPEGYSVSREKKERFSLILESASTNQTSMYLCASSHGQRDTQYFGPGTRLTVL.

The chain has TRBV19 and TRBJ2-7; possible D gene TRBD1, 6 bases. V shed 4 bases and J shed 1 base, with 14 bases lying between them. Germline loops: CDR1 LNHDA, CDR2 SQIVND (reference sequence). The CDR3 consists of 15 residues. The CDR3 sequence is CASSTTGSSSYEQYF. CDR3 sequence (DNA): TGTGCCAGTAGTACCACAGGGTCCTCGTCCTACGAGCAGTACTTC.

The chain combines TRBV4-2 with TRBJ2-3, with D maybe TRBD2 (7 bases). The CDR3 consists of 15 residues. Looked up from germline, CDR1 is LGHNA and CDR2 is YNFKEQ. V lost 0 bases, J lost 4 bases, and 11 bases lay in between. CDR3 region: CASSQDGGRADTQYF. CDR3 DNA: TGTGCCAGCAGCCAAGACGGGGGGCGAGCAGATACGCAGTATTTT.

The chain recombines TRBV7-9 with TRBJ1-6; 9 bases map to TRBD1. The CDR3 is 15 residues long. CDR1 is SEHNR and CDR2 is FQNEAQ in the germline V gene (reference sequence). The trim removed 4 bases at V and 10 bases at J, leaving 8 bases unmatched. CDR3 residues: CASSSLQGAGSPLHF. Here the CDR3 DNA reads TGTGCCAGCAGCTCGCTACAGGGGGCAGGGTCACCCCTCCACTTT.

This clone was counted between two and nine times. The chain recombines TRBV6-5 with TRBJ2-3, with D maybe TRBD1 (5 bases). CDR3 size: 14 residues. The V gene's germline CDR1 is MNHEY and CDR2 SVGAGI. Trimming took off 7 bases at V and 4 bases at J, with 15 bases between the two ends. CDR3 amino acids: CASKEPAGPDTQYF. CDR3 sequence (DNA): TGTGCCAGCAAAGAGCCTGCAGGGCCAGATACGCAGTATTTT.

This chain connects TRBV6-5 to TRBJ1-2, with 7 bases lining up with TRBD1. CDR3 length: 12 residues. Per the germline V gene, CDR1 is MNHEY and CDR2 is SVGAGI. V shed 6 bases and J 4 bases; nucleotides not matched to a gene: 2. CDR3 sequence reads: CASRGTAYGYTF. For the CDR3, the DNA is TGTGCCAGCAGGGGGACAGCCTATGGCTACACCTTC.

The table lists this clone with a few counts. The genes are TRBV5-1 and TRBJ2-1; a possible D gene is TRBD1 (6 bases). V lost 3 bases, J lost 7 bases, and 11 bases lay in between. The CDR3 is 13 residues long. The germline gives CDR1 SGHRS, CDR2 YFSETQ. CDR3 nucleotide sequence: TGCGCCAGCAGCTGGGGAACAGGGAATGAGCAGTTCTTC. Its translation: CASSWGTGNEQFF.

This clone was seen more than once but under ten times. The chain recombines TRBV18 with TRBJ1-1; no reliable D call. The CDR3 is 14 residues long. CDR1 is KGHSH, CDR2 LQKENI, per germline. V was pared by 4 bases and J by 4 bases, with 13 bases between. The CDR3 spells CASSLPGNPTEAFF. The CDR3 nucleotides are TGTGCCAGCTCACTTCCGGGGAACCCCACTGAAGCTTTCTTT.

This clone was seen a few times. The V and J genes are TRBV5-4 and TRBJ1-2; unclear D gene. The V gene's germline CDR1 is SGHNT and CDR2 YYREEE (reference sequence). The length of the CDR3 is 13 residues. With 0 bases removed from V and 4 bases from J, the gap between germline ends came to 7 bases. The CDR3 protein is CASSLDSRYGYTF. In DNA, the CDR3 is TGTGCCAGCAGCTTGGACAGTCGCTATGGCTACACCTTC.

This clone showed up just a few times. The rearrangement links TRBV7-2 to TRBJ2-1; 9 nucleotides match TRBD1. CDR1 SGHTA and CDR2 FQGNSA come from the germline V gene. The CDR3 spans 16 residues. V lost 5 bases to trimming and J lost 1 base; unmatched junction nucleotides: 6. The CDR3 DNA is TGTGCCAGCAGCACAAGGGGGACAGGGTCCTACAATGAGCAGTTCTTC. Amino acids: CASSTRGTGSYNEQFF.

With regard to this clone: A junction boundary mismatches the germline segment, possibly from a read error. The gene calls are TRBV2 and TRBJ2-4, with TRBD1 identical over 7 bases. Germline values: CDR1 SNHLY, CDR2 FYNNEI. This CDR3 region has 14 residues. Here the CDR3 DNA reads TGTGCCATCAGTGAGTCAGGGACAGAAAACATTCAGTACTTC. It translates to CAISESGTENIQYF.

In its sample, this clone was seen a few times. In nucleotides, the CDR3 is TGTGCCAGCTCCGTGAGCGGGGGAGAGGAGACCCAGTACTTC. Its protein product is CASSVSGGEETQYF. V is TRBV18 and J is TRBJ2-5; 8 bases line up with TRBD2. The CDR3 extends over 14 amino acids. V trimming: 6 bases; J trimming: 5 bases; junction bases outside the gene matches: 8. CDR1 is KGHSH and CDR2 is LQKENI in the germline V gene. Looking up the rest from reference TRBV18 and TRBJ2-5 gives the full variable domain: NAGVMQNPRHLVRRRGQEARLRCSPMKGHSHVYWYRQLPEEGLKFMVYLQKENIIDESGMPKERFSAEFPKEGPSILRIQQVVRGDSAAYFCASSVSGGEETQYFGPGTRLLVL.